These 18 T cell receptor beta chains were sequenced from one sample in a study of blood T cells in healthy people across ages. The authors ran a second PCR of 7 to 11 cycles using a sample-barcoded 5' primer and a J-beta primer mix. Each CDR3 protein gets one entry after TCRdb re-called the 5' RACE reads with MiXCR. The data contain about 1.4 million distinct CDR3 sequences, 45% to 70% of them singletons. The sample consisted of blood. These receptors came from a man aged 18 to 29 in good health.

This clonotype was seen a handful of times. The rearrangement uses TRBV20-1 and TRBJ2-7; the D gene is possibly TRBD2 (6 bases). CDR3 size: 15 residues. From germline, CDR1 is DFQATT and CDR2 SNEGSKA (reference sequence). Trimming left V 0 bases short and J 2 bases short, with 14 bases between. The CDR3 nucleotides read TGCAGTGCTAGAGACGGGACGGGAGCGACCTACGAGCAGTACTTC. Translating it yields CSARDGTGATYEQYF.

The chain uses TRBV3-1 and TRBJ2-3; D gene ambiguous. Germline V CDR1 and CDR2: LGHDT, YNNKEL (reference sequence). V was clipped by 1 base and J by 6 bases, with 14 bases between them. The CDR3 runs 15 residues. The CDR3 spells CASSQGIADGDTQYF. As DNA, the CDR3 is TGTGCCAGCAGCCAAGGTATCGCGGATGGGGATACGCAGTATTTT.

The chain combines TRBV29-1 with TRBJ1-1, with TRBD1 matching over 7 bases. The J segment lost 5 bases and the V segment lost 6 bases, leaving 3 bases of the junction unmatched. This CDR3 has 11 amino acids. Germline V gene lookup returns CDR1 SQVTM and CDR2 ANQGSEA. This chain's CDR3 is CSVLRGTEAFF. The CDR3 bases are TGCAGCGTCCTCAGGGGGACTGAAGCTTTCTTT.

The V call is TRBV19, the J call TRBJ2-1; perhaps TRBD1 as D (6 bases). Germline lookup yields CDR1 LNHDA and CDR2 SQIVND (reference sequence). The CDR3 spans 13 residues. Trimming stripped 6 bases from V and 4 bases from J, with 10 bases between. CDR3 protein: CASRRGSYNEQFF. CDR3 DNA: TGTGCCAGTAGGAGGGGGAGTTACAATGAGCAGTTCTTC.

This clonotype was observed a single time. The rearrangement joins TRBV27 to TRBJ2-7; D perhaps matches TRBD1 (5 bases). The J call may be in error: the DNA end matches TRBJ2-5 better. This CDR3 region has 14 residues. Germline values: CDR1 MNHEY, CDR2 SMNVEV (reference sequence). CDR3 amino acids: CASSSAAGSETQYF. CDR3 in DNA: TGTGCCAGCTCCTCGGCGGCAGGGTCTGAGACCCAGTACTTC.

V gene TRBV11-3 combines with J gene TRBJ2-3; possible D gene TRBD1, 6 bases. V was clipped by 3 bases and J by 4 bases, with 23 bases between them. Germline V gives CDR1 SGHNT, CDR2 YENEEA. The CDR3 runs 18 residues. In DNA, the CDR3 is TGTGCCAGCAGCTTCGGGTTCGGTTATGCCCAGGGGTCAGATACGCAGTATTTT. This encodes CASSFGFGYAQGSDTQYF.

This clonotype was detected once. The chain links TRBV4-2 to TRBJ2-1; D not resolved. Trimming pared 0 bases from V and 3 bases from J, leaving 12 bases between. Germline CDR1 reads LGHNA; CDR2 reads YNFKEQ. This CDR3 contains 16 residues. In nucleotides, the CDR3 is TGTGCCAGCAGCCAAGACAGGATAGGGTTCTACAATGAGCAGTTCTTC. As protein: CASSQDRIGFYNEQFF.

The CDR3 sequence: CASSAWGSYEQYF. CDR3 nucleotide sequence: TGTGCCAGCAGTGCTTGGGGAAGCTACGAGCAGTACTTC. The chain joins TRBV25-1 to TRBJ2-7; the D is unclear. V was pared by 4 bases and J by 3 bases, with 10 bases between. The CDR3 spans 13 residues. Per germline, CDR1 MGHDK and CDR2 SYGVNS.

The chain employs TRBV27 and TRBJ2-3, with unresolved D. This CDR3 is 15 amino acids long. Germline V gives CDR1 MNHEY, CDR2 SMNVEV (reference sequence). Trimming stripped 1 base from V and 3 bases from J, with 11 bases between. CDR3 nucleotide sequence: TGTGCCAGCAGTTTATGGTCAGATGCTACAGATACGCAGTATTTT. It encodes CASSLWSDATDTQYF.

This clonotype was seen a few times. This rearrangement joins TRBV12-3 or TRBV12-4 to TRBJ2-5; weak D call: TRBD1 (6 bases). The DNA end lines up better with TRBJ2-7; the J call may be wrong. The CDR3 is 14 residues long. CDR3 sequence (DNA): TGTGCCAGCAGATGGGAGACAGGAAACTACGAGCAGTACTTC. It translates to CASRWETGNYEQYF.

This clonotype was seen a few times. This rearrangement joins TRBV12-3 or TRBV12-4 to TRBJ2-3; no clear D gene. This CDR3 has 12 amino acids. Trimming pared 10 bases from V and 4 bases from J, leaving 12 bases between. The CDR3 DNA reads TGTGCCACCCAGAAAGTCGCAGATACGCAGTATTTT. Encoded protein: CATQKVADTQYF.

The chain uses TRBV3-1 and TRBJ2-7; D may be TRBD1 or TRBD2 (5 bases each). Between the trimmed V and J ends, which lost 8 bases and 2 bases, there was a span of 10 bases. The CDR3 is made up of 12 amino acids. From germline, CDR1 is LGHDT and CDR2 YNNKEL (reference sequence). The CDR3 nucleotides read TGTGCCAGCGTCGGGACCACCTACGAGCAGTACTTC. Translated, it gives CASVGTTYEQYF.

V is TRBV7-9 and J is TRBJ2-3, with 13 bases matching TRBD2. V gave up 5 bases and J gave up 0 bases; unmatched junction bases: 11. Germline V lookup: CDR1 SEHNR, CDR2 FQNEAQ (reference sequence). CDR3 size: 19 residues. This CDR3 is CASSPFAGTSGDSTDTQYF. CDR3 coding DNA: TGTGCCAGCAGCCCATTCGCCGGGACTAGCGGGGATAGCACAGATACGCAGTATTTT.

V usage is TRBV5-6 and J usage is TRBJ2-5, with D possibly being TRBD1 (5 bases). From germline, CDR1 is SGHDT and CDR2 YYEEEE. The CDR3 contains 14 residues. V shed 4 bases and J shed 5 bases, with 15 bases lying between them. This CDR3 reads CASSPIWGVETQYF. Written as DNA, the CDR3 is TGTGCCAGCAGCCCTATTTGGGGCGTGGAGACCCAGTACTTC.

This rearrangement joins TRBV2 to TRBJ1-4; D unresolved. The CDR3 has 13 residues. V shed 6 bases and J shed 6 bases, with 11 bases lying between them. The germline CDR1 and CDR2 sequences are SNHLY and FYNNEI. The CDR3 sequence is CASRGSADEKLFF. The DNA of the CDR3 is TGTGCCAGCAGGGGGAGTGCCGATGAAAAACTGTTTTTT. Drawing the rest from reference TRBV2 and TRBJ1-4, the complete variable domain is EPEVTQTPSHQVTQMGQEVILRCVPISNHLYFYWYRQILGQKVEFLVSFYNNEISEKSEIFDDQFSVERPDGSNFTLKIRSTKLEDSAMYFCASRGSADEKLFFGSGTQLSVL.

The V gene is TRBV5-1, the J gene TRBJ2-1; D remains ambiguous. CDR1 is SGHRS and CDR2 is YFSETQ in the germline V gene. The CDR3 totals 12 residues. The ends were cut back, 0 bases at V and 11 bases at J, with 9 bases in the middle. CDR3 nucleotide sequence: TGCGCCAGCAGCTTGGCTTCCATAAAGCAGTTCTTC. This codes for CASSLASIKQFF.

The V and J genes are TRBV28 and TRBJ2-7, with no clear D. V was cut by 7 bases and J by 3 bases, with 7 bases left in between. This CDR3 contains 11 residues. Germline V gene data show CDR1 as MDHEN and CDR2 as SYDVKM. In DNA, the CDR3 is TGTGCCAGCACTCAAAACTACGAGCAGTACTTC. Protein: CASTQNYEQYF.

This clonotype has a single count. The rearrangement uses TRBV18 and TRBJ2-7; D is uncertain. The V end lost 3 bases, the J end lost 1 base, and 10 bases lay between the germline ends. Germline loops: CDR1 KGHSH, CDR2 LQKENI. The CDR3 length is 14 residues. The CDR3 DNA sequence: TGTGCCAGCTCACCTGGGGTCGAATCCTACGAGCAGTACTTC. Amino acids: CASSPGVESYEQYF.